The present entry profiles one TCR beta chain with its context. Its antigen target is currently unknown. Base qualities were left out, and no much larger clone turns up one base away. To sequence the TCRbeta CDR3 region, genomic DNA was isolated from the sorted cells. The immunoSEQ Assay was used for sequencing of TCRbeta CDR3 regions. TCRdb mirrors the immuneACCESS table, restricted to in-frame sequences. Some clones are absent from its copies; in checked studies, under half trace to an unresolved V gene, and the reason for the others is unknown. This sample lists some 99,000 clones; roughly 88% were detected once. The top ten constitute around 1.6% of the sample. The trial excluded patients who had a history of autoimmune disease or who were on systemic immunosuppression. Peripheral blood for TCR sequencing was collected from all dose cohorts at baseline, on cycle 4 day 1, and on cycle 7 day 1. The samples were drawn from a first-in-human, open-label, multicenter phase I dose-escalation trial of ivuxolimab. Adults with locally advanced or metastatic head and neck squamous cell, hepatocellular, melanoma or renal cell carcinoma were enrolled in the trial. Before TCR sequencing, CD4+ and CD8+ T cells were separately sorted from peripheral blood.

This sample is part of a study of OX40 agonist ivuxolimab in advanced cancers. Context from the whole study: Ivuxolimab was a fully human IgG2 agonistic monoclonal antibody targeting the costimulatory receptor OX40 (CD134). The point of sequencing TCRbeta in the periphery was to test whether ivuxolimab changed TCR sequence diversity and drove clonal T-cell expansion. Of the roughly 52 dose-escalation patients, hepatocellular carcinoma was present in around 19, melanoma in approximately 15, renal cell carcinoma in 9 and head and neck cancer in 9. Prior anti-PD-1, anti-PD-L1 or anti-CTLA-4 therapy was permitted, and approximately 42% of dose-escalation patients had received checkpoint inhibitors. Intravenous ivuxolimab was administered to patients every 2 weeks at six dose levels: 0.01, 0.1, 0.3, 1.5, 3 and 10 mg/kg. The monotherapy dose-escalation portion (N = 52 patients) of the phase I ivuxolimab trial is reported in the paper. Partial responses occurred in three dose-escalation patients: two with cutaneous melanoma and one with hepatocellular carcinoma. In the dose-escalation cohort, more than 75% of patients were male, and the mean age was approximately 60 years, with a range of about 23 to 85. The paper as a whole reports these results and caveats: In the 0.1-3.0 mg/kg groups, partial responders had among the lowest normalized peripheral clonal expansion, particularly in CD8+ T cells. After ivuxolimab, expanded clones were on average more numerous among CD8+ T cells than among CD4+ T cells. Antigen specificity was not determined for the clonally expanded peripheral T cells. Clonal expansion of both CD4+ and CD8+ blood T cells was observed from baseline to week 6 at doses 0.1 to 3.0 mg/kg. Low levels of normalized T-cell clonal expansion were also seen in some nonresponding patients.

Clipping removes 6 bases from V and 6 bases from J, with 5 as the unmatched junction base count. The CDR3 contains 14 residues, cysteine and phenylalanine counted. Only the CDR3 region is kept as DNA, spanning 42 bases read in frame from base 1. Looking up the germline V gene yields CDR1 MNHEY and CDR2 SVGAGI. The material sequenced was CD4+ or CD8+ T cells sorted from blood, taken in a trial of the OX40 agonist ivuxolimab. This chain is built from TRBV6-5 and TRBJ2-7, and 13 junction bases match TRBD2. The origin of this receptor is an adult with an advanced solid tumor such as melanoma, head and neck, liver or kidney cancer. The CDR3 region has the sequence CASRRLAGGSEQYF. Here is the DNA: TGTGCCAGCAGACGACTAGCGGGAGGTTCCGAGCAGTACTTC.